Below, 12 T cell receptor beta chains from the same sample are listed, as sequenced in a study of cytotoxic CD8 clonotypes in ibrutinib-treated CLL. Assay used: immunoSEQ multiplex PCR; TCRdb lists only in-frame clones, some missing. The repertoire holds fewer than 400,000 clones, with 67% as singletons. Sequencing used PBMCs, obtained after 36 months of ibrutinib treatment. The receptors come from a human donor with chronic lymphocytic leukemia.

The CDR3 DNA reads as TGTGCCAGCAGTTCCTACCCGGACAGGGGAGAGACCCAGTACTTC. Translating it yields CASSSYPDRGETQYF. The V gene is TRBV28, the J gene TRBJ2-5; 9 bases are shared with TRBD1. The CDR3 spans 15 residues. Germline V lookup: CDR1 MDHEN, CDR2 SYDVKM. The V and J ends lost 4 bases and 4 bases, in that order; junction bases with no gene match: 7.

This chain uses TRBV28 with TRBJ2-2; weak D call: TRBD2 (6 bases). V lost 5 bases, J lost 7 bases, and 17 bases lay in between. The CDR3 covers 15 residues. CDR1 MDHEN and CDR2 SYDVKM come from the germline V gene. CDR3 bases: TGTGCCAGCAGTCCCGCGGGCGGGACTGGCGGGGAGCTGTTTTTT. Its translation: CASSPAGGTGGELFF.

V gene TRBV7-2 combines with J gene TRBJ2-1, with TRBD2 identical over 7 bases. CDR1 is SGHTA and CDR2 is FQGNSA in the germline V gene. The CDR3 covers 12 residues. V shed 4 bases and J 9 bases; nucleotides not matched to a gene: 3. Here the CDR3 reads CASSSLAGEQFF. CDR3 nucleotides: TGTGCCAGCAGCTCTTTAGCGGGTGAGCAGTTCTTC.

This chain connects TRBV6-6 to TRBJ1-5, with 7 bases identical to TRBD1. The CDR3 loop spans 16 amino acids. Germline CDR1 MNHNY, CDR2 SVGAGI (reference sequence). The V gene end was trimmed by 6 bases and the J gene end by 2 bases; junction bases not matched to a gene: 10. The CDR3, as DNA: TGTGCCAGCAGCATACAGGGGCCCCTGGGCAATCAGCCCCAGCATTTT. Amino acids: CASSIQGPLGNQPQHF.

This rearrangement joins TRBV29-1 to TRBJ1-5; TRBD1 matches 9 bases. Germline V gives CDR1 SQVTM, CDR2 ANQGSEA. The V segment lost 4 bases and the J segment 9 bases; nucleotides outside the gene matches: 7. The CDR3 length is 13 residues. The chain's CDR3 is CSVAGTGFRPQHF. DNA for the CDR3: TGCAGCGTTGCCGGGACAGGGTTTAGGCCCCAGCATTTT.

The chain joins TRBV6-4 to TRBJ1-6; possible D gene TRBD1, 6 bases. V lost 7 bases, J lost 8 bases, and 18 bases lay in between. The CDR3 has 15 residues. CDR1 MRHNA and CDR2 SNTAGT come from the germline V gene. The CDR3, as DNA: TGTGCCAGCATATCTATGACAGGAGGCTATTCACCCCTCCACTTT. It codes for CASISMTGGYSPLHF.

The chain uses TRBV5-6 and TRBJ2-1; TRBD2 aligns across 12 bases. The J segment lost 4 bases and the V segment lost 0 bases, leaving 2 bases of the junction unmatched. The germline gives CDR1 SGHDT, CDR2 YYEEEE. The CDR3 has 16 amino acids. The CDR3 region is CASSLGLAGGYNEQFF. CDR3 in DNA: TGTGCCAGCAGCTTGGGTCTAGCGGGAGGGTACAATGAGCAGTTCTTC.

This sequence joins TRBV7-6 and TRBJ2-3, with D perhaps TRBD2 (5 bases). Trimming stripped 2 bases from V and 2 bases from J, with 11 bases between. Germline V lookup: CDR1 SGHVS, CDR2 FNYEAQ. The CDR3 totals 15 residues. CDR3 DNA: TGTGCCAGCAGCTTATTAACGGGAACCACAGATACGCAGTATTTT. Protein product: CASSLLTGTTDTQYF.

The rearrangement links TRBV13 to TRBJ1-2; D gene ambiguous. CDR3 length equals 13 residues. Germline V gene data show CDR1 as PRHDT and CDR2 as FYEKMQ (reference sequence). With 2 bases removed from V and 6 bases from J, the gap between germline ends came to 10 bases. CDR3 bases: TGTGCCAGCAGCTTAACCGGGTTGGATGGCTACACCTTC. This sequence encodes CASSLTGLDGYTF.

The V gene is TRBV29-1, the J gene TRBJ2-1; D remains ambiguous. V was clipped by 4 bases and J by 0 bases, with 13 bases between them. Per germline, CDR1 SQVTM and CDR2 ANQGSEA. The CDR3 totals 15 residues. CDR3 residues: CSVVNPLSSYNEQFF. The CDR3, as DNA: TGCAGCGTTGTGAATCCTCTTAGCTCCTACAATGAGCAGTTCTTC.

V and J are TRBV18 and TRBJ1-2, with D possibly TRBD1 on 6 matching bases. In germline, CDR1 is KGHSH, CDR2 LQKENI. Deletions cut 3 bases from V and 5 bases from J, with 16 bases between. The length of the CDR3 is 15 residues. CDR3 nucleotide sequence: TGTGCCAGCTCACCGGGGCAGGGGAGGAGGTATGGCTACACCTTC. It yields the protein CASSPGQGRRYGYTF.

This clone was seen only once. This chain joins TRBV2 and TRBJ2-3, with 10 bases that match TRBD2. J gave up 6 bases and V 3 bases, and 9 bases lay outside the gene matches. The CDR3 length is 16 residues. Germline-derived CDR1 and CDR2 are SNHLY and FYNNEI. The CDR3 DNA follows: TGTGCCAGCAGTGATCCCCAGCGGGGGGGCCAGGATACGCAGTATTTT. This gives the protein CASSDPQRGGQDTQYF.